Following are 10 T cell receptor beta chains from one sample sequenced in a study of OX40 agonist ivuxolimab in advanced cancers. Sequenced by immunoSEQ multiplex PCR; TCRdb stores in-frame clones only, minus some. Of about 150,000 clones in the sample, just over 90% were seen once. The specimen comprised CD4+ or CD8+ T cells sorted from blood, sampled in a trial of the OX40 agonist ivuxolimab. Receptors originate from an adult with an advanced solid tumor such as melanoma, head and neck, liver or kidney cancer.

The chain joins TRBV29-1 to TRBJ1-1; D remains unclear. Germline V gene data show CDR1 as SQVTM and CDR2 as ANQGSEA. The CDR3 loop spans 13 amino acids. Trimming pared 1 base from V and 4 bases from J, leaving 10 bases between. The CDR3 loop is CSVEARVGTEAFF. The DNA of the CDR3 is TGCAGCGTTGAAGCCCGGGTAGGCACTGAAGCTTTCTTT.

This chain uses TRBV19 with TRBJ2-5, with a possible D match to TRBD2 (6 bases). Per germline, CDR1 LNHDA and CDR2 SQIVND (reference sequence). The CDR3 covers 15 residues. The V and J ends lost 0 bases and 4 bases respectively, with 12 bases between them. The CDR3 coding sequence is TGTGCCAGTAGTATAGACCCGGGAGCCCGAGAGACCCAGTACTTC. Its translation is CASSIDPGARETQYF.

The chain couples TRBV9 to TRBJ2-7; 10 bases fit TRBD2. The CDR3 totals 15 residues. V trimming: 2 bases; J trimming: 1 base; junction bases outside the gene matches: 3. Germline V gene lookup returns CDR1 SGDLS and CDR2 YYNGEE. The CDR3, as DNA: TGTGCCAGCAGCGTCGGGACTAGCGTTTCCTACGAGCAGTACTTC. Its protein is CASSVGTSVSYEQYF.

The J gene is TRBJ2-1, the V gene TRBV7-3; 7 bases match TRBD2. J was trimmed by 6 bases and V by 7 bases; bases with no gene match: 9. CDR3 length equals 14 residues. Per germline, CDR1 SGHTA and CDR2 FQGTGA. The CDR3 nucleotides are TGTGCCAGCACTAGGACTAGGTTTGGCAATGAGCAGTTCTTC. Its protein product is CASTRTRFGNEQFF.

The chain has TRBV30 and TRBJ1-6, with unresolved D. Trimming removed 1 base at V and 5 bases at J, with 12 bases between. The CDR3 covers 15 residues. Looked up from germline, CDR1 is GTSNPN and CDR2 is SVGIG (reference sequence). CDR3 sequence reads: CAWSEFGTDNSPLHF. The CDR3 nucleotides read TGTGCCTGGAGTGAATTTGGCACGGATAATTCACCCCTCCACTTT.

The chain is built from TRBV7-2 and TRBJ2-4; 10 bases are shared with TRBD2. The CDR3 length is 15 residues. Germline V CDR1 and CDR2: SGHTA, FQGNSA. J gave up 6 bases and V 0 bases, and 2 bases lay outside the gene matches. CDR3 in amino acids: CASSLAWTSGNIQYF. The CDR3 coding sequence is TGTGCCAGCAGCTTAGCCTGGACTAGCGGAAACATTCAGTACTTC.

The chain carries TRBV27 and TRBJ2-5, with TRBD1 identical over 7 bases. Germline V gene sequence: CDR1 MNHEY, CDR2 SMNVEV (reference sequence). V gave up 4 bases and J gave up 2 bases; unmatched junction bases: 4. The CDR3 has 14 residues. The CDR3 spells CASSSGQVQETQYF. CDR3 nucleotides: TGTGCCAGCAGTTCCGGACAGGTTCAAGAGACCCAGTACTTC.

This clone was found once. For the CDR3, the DNA is TGTGCCAGCTTGAGCACCGGGGAGCTGTTTTTT. Amino acid sequence: CASLSTGELFF. V is TRBV6-1 and J is TRBJ2-2; D gene unclear. Trimming removed 8 bases at V and 4 bases at J, with 5 bases between. The germline CDR1 and CDR2 sequences are MNHNS and SASEGT. The CDR3 length is 11 residues.

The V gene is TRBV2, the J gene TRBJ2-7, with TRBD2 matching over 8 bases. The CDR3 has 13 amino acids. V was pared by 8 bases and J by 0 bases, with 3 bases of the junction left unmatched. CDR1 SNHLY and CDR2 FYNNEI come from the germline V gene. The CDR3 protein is CASLAGNSYEQYF. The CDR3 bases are TGTGCCAGCTTAGCGGGGAACTCCTACGAGCAGTACTTC.

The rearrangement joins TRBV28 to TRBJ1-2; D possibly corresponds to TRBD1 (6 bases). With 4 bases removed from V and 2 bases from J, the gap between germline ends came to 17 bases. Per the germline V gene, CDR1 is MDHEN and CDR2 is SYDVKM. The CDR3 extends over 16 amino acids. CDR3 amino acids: CASSWIGTFYNYGYTF. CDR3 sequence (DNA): TGTGCCAGCAGTTGGATAGGGACATTTTACAACTATGGCTACACCTTC.